This T cell receptor (beta chain) was captured by sequencing in a study of T cells in Graves' hyperthyroidism and ophthalmopathy. General study results and limits: Separation of ophthalmopathy from stable hyperthyroidism was achieved by a 13 V-J model.

Orbital computed tomography, thyroid ultrasound, serum thyroxine and TRAb, and clinical symptoms together informed the diagnoses. Regarding this clonotype: Its matching antigen is unknown.

Amplification yielded TCR beta CDR3 regions, with RNA transcripts as the source. In the first-round RT-PCR of the TCR CDR3, the HTBI primer set was used. TCRdb recomputed calls from the multiplex PCR reads with MiXCR, one row per CDR3 protein. Here the sample spans hundreds of thousands of distinct CDR3 sequences, approximately 15% being singletons. Germline CDR1 reads MNHEY; CDR2 reads SVGEGT. The V and J ends lost 4 bases and 9 bases respectively, with 10 bases between them. This CDR3 spans 12 amino acids. Sequenced: blood. The V call is TRBV6-2 or TRBV6-3, the J call TRBJ2-1; D is undetermined. This receptor was obtained from a woman aged 25-40 years with Graves' hyperthyroidism that later progressed to Graves' ophthalmopathy. CDR3 protein: CASSSSSGEQFF. Here the CDR3 DNA reads TGTGCCAGCAGTTCCTCGAGTGGTGAGCAGTTCTTC.